Below are 8 T cell receptor beta chains sequenced from a single sample in a study of cytomegalovirus exposure and HLA in healthy donors. Primers included in the PCR were 60 Vbeta and 13 Jbeta primers. The assay was immunoSEQ multiplex PCR, and TCRdb's table has in-frame clones only and misses some. This table holds some 140,000 clones, 75% to 90% found once. The sequencing input was PBMCs. The receptors stem from a woman between 50 and 59 years old in good health and CMV-seropositive.

The chain is built from TRBV4-1 and TRBJ2-7; no definite D call. V gave up 4 bases and J gave up 1 base, with 14 bases separating them. This CDR3 spans 15 amino acids. Germline loops: CDR1 MGHRA, CDR2 YSYEKL. CDR3: CASSLLPRESYEQYF. DNA of the CDR3: TGCGCCAGCAGCCTCCTGCCCCGAGAGTCCTACGAGCAGTACTTC.

This rearrangement joins TRBV27 to TRBJ2-5; 8 bases match TRBD2. J gave up 6 bases and V 6 bases, and 6 bases lay outside the gene matches. This CDR3 is 13 amino acids long. The germline CDR1 and CDR2 sequences are MNHEY and SMNVEV (reference sequence). The CDR3: CASSLTGGKTQYF. In DNA, the CDR3 is TGTGCCAGCAGCCTGACGGGGGGGAAGACCCAGTACTTC.

This chain connects TRBV5-1 to TRBJ2-3; 7 nucleotides match TRBD2. Germline values: CDR1 SGHRS, CDR2 YFSETQ. V trimming: 6 bases; J trimming: 0 bases; junction bases outside the gene matches: 7. This CDR3 spans 15 amino acids. The CDR3: CASTRDYQSTDTQYF. The DNA for the CDR3 is TGCGCCAGCACCCGGGACTACCAAAGCACAGATACGCAGTATTTT.

Remarks on this clone: Relative to the germline gene, one junction end is altered; a read error may explain this. This chain uses TRBV7-9 with TRBJ2-1; 15 nucleotides align to TRBD2. Germline assignment: CDR1 SEHNR and CDR2 FQNEAQ (reference sequence). CDR3 length: 18 amino acids. The chain's CDR3 is CSSSPRGGLAGGHNEQFF. The CDR3 bases are TGTTCCAGCAGCCCTCGAGGGGGACTAGCGGGAGGCCACAATGAGCAGTTCTTC.

The chain's CDR3 is CASSLVQTQETQYF. CDR3 nucleotides: TGTGCCAGCAGCTTGGTACAGACACAAGAGACCCAGTACTTC. This chain joins TRBV5-6 and TRBJ2-5; D is ambiguous. Germline assignment: CDR1 SGHDT and CDR2 YYEEEE. This CDR3 has 14 residues. V was shortened by 0 bases and J by 2 bases, with 8 bases between the two germline ends.

About this clone: One end of the junction varies from germline; a read error may be responsible. The rearrangement uses TRBV19 and TRBJ1-2; the D is unclear. This CDR3 spans 13 amino acids. Germline CDR1 LNHDA, CDR2 SQIVND (reference sequence). The CDR3 DNA is TGTGCCAGTACCCAGGCACAAGACTACGGCTACACCTTC. This encodes CASTQAQDYGYTF.

This sequence joins TRBV28 and TRBJ1-5, with D hard to call. Trimming left V 2 bases short and J 0 bases short, with 11 bases between. The germline gives CDR1 MDHEN, CDR2 SYDVKM. This CDR3 is 16 amino acids long. The CDR3 sequence is CASSLKSWLSNQPQHF. In DNA, the CDR3 is TGTGCCAGCAGTTTAAAGTCCTGGCTTAGCAATCAGCCCCAGCATTTT.

By share, this clone ranks as medium-sized (0.01 to 0.1%). The rearrangement uses TRBV14 and TRBJ1-4, with a weak D call TRBD1 (5 bases). The germline CDR1 and CDR2 sequences are SGHDN and FVKESK. V dropped 1 base and J dropped 12 bases, with 9 bases sitting between them. The CDR3 has 12 residues. The CDR3 protein is CASSQGGVELFF. In DNA, the CDR3 is TGTGCCAGCAGCCAAGGGGGGGTGGAACTGTTTTTT.